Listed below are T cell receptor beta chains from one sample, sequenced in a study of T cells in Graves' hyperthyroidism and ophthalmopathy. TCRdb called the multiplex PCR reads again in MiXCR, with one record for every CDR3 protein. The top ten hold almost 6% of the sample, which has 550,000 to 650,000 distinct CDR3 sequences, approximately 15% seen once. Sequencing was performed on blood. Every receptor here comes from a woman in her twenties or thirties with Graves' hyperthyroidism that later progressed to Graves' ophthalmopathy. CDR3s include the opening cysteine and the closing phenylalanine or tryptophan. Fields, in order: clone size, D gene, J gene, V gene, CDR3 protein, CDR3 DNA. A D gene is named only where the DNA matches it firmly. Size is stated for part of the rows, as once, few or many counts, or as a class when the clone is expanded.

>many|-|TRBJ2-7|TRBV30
CAWSWRIFYEQYF
TGTGCCTGGAGTTGGCGGATTTTCTACGAGCAGTACTTC
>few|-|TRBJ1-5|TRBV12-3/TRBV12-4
CASSFSGSSNQPQHF
TGTGCCAGCAGTTTCTCGGGCAGTAGCAATCAGCCCCAGCATTTT
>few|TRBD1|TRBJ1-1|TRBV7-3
CASSPTGSGTEAFF
TGTGCCAGCAGCCCGACAGGGTCGGGGACTGAAGCTTTCTTT
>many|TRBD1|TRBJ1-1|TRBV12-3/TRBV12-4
CASSLGDRGGEAFF
TGTGCCAGCAGTTTGGGGGACAGGGGCGGTGAAGCTTTCTTT
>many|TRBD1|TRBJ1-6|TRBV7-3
CASRMTGTGESPLHF
TGTGCCAGCAGGATGACCGGGACAGGGGAATCACCCCTCCACTTT
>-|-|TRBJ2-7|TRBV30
CAWDLLLDSKSYKQYF
TGTGCCTGGGACTTACTGTTGGACAGCAAATCCTACAAGCAGTACTTC
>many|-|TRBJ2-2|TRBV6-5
CASSYYHSGELFF
TGTGCCAGCAGTTACTACCATTCCGGGGAGCTGTTTTTT
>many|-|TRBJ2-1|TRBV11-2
CASRDAGEQFF
TGTGCCAGCAGGGACGCGGGTGAGCAGTTCTTC
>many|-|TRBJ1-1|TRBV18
CASSPGSGEAFF
TGTGCCAGCTCACCAGGGAGTGGTGAAGCTTTCTTT
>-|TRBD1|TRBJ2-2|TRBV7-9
CASQTGVRDTGELFF
TGTGCCAGCCAGACAGGGGTGAGAGACACCGGGGAGCTGTTTTTT
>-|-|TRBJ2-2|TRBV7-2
CASSLGVGTGELFF
TGTGCCAGCAGCTTGGGTGTGGGGACCGGGGAGCTGTTTTTT
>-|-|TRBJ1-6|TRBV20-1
CSASRTQESPLHF
TGCAGTGCCTCTCGGACGCAGGAATCACCCCTCCACTTT
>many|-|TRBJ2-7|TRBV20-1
CSAIAPPEQYF
TGCAGTGCTATAGCCCCCCCCGAGCAGTACTTC
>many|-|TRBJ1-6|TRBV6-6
CASSYWGSISSYNSPLHF
TGTGCCAGCAGTTACTGGGGTTCTATTAGCTCCTATAATTCACCCCTCCACTTT
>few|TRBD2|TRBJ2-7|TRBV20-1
CSARLAGGAGEQYF
TGCAGTGCTAGACTAGCGGGAGGGGCTGGTGAGCAGTACTTC
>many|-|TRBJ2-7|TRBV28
CASSYQGLAESYEQYF
TGTGCCAGCAGTTATCAGGGGCTAGCGGAGTCCTACGAGCAGTACTTC
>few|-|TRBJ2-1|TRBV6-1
CASRVGFNEQFF
TGTGCCAGCAGAGTAGGTTTCAATGAGCAGTTCTTC
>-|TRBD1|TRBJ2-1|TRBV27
CASSSDRTNEQFF
TGTGCCAGCAGTTCGGACAGGACCAATGAGCAGTTCTTC
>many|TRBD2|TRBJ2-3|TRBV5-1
CASSPSGRRTDTQYF
TGCGCCAGCAGCCCTAGCGGGAGAAGGACAGATACGCAGTATTTT
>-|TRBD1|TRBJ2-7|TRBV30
CAWMGTGPWEQYF
TGTGCCTGGATGGGGACAGGCCCCTGGGAGCAGTACTTC
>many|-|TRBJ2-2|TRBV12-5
CASGLRADTGELFF
TGTGCTAGTGGTTTAAGGGCTGACACCGGGGAGCTGTTTTTT
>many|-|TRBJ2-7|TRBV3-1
CASSHSGLEQYF
TGTGCCAGCAGCCATTCAGGGCTCGAGCAGTACTTC
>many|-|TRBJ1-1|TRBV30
CACQRDKMNTEAFF
TGTGCCTGTCAGAGGGATAAAATGAACACTGAAGCTTTCTTT
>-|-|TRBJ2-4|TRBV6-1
CASSEALFGRENIQYF
TGTGCCAGCAGTGAAGCGCTTTTTGGCAGGGAGAACATTCAGTACTTC
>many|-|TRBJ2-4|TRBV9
CASSVGAATKNIQYF
TGTGCCAGCAGCGTAGGAGCGGCCACCAAAAACATTCAGTACTTC
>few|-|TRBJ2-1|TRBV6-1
CASSDFQTKGDEQFF
TGTGCCAGCAGTGATTTCCAAACAAAGGGGGATGAGCAGTTCTTC
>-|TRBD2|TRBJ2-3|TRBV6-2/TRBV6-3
CASRLAGYTDTQYF
TGTGCCAGCCGACTAGCGGGATACACAGATACGCAGTATTTT
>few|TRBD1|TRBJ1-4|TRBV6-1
CASSRWTGTTNEKLFF
TGTGCCAGCAGCAGATGGACAGGAACTACTAATGAAAAACTGTTTTTT
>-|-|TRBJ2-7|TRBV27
CASSVLGSYEQYF
TGTGCCAGCAGTGTCCTAGGGTCCTACGAGCAGTACTTC
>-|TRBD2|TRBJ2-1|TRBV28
CASRGWTSGSSYNEQFF
TGTGCCAGCAGGGGGTGGACTAGCGGAAGCTCCTACAATGAGCAGTTCTTC
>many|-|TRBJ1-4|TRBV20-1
CSARHRDEKLFF
TGCAGTGCTAGACACAGGGATGAAAAACTGTTTTTT
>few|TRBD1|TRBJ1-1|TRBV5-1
CASTQDRGHGNTEAFF
TGCGCCAGCACCCAGGACAGGGGGCATGGGAACACTGAAGCTTTCTTT
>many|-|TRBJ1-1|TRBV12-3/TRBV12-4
CASSHLPQNTEAFF
TGTGCCAGCAGTCATCTCCCCCAGAACACTGAAGCTTTCTTT
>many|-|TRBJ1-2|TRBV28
CASRYPHREGYTF
TGTGCCAGCAGATACCCTCACAGGGAAGGCTACACCTTC
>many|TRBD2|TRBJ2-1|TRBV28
CASSSPAGGYNEQFF
TGTGCCAGCAGTTCCCCGGCGGGAGGTTACAATGAGCAGTTCTTC
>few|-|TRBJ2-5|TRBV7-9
CASTTTGVEETQYF
TGTGCCAGCACCACGACGGGGGTTGAGGAGACCCAGTACTTC
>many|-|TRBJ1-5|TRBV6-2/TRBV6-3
CASSSAPSPNQPQHF
TGTGCCAGCAGTTCGGCCCCGAGTCCCAATCAGCCCCAGCATTTT
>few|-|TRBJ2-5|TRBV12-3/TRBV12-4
CASSRTATGKETQYF
TGTGCCAGCAGCAGAACGGCTACAGGCAAAGAGACCCAGTACTTC
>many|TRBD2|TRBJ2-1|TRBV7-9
CASSFLAGGHPSYNEQFF
TGTGCCAGCAGCTTCCTAGCGGGAGGGCACCCATCCTACAATGAGCAGTTCTTC
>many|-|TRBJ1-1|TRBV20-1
CSARDFSVREGEMNTEAFF
TGCAGTGCTAGAGATTTTAGCGTTCGGGAGGGAGAGATGAACACTGAAGCTTTCTTT
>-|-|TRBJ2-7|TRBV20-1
CSARSGERGSYEQYF
TGCAGTGCTAGGTCCGGTGAGAGGGGTTCCTACGAGCAGTACTTC
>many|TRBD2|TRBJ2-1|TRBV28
CASSTVLAGEGNEQFF
TGTGCCAGCAGTACTGTACTAGCGGGAGAGGGTAATGAGCAGTTCTTC
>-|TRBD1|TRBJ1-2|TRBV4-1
CASSQDRDRAYTF
TGCGCCAGCAGCCAAGACCGGGACAGGGCCTACACCTTC